The 14 T cell receptor beta chains below all came from one sample that was sequenced in a study of OX40 agonist ivuxolimab in advanced cancers. Sequencing used immunoSEQ multiplex PCR; TCRdb keeps in-frame clones, though not all of them. The table lists 50,000 or so clones, over 75% of them singletons. This specimen was CD4+ or CD8+ T cells sorted from blood, taken in a trial of the OX40 agonist ivuxolimab. Receptor source: an adult with an advanced solid tumor such as melanoma, head and neck, liver or kidney cancer.

Comment on this clone: Other nucleotide sequences in the sample specify the same CDR3. This chain links TRBV6-5 with TRBJ2-7; TRBD2 matches 14 bases. The CDR3 covers 14 residues. Germline-derived CDR1 and CDR2 are MNHEY and SVGAGI. V shed 6 bases and J 5 bases; nucleotides not matched to a gene: 3. CDR3 DNA sequence: TGTGCCAGCAGGACTAGCGGGAGGGTCGACGAGCAGTACTTC. It codes for CASRTSGRVDEQYF.

The chain has TRBV7-9 and TRBJ2-1; 9 bases fit TRBD2. Trimming removed 0 bases from V and 4 bases from J; junction bases left unmatched: 4. The CDR3 spans 16 residues. Germline lookup yields CDR1 SEHNR and CDR2 FQNEAQ (reference sequence). CDR3 DNA: TGTGCCAGCAGCTTAGCATGGCTAGCGGGATACAATGAGCAGTTCTTC. Translated: CASSLAWLAGYNEQFF.

The J gene is TRBJ1-2, the V gene TRBV28; no firm D call. The CDR3 runs 14 residues. V lost 3 bases and J lost 3, with 11 bases in between. In germline, CDR1 is MDHEN, CDR2 SYDVKM. Here the CDR3 reads CASSFPAEHYGYTF. CDR3 DNA sequence: TGTGCCAGCAGTTTCCCTGCGGAACACTATGGCTACACCTTC.

The CDR3 is CASSPRTGGKQETQYF. Written as DNA, the CDR3 is TGTGCCAGCAGCCCACGGACAGGGGGCAAACAAGAGACCCAGTACTTC. This chain links TRBV5-4 with TRBJ2-5, with 11 positions matching TRBD1. The CDR3 consists of 16 residues. Germline V gives CDR1 SGHNT, CDR2 YYREEE (reference sequence). V shed 4 bases, J shed 2 bases, and the junction held 7 bases outside the gene matches.

This clone was picked up a small number of times. This chain links TRBV6-5 with TRBJ2-1; either TRBD1 or TRBD2 may supply D (5 bases each). Trimming removed 8 bases from V and 8 bases from J, with 19 bases in between. The CDR3 is 14 amino acids. CDR1 MNHEY and CDR2 SVGAGI come from the germline V gene. CDR3 loop: CASRPRGGFDEQFF. The CDR3 nucleotides read TGTGCCAGCCGCCCTCGTGGGGGTTTCGATGAGCAGTTCTTC.

The chain combines TRBV11-2 with TRBJ2-7; 10 bases fit TRBD2. CDR1 is SGHAT and CDR2 is FQNNGV in the germline V gene. Losses at the gene ends were 6 bases for V and 2 bases for J; bases not matched to a gene: 7. This CDR3 contains 15 residues. The DNA of the CDR3 is TGTGCCAGCAGACCTCTAGCGGGAGCACCCTACGAGCAGTACTTC. Translated: CASRPLAGAPYEQYF.

CDR3 nucleotide sequence: TGTGCCAGCAGCGCCGGGACAGAAGCTTTCTTT. Protein sequence: CASSAGTEAFF. This chain joins TRBV6-5 and TRBJ1-1, with D possibly TRBD1 on 6 matching bases. Deletions cut 6 bases from V and 8 bases from J, with 10 bases between. Germline loops: CDR1 MNHEY, CDR2 SVGAGI. The CDR3 contains 11 residues.

The J gene is TRBJ2-1, the V gene TRBV7-9; D remains ambiguous. The V gene's germline CDR1 is SEHNR and CDR2 FQNEAQ (reference sequence). V lost 5 bases and J 9 bases, leaving 23 bases between the germline ends. CDR3 length equals 16 residues. CDR3 sequence (DNA): TGTGCCAGCAGCCCCTTCGTGGGCTATGACGAAGGTGAGCAGTTCTTC. As protein: CASSPFVGYDEGEQFF.

V and J are TRBV27 and TRBJ2-7; the D gene is possibly TRBD1 (7 bases). CDR1 and CDR2 (germline): MNHEY, SMNVEV (reference sequence). V lost 2 bases to trimming and J lost 3 bases, with 11 bases between them. The CDR3 loop spans 14 amino acids. CDR3 sequence (DNA): TGTGCCAGCAGTTTACACCAGGGGGGCTACGAGCAGTACTTC. It translates to CASSLHQGGYEQYF.

This clone occurred a few times. The V and J genes are TRBV5-1 and TRBJ2-1; D gene uncertain. Germline assignment: CDR1 SGHRS and CDR2 YFSETQ. This CDR3 is 14 amino acids long. V lost 0 bases to trimming and J lost 8 bases, with 12 bases between them. Written as DNA, the CDR3 is TGCGCCAGCAGCTTGGCACAAACGGGCGATGAGCAGTTCTTC. Its translation: CASSLAQTGDEQFF.

Here the CDR3 reads CASSIGTGGTEAFF. CDR3 sequence (DNA): TGTGCCAGTAGTATAGGGACAGGGGGCACTGAAGCTTTCTTT. The chain recombines TRBV19 with TRBJ1-1; 10 nucleotides align to TRBD1. V dropped 1 base and J dropped 4; count of bases not matched to a gene: 0. From germline, CDR1 is LNHDA and CDR2 SQIVND (reference sequence). There are 14 residues in the CDR3.

The J gene is TRBJ1-4, the V gene TRBV18, with 7 bases identical to TRBD1. V lost 6 bases to trimming and J lost 8 bases; unmatched junction nucleotides: 3. Germline V CDR1 and CDR2: KGHSH, LQKENI. The CDR3 extends over 12 amino acids. The DNA for the CDR3 is TGTGCCAGCTCCGGGACAGAAGAAAAACTGTTTTTT. Its protein product is CASSGTEEKLFF.

This chain links TRBV5-1 with TRBJ2-5, with a tentative D call TRBD1 (6 bases). Looked up from germline, CDR1 is SGHRS and CDR2 is YFSETQ. V shed 5 bases and J shed 2 bases, with 13 bases lying between them. This CDR3 comprises 14 residues. CDR3 loop: CASRLQGSQETQYF. CDR3 bases: TGCGCCAGCAGACTCCAGGGGAGTCAAGAGACCCAGTACTTC. Filled out from reference TRBV5-1 and TRBJ2-5, the complete variable domain reads KAGVTQTPRYLIKTRGQQVTLSCSPISGHRSVSWYQQTPGQGLQFLFEYFSETQRNKGNFPGRFSGRQFSNSRSEMNVSTLELGDSALYLCASRLQGSQETQYFGPGTRLLVL.

The table lists this clone with a count of one. The sample holds other DNA sequences that translate to the same CDR3. The chain is built from TRBV5-8 and TRBJ2-7; D not resolved. The V end lost 1 base, the J end lost 4 bases, and 15 bases lay between the germline ends. Germline CDR1 reads SGHTS; CDR2 reads YDEGEE. This CDR3 comprises 15 residues. CDR3 sequence: CASSLFDGFIYEQYF. The DNA for the CDR3 is TGTGCCAGCAGCTTGTTCGACGGTTTCATATACGAGCAGTACTTC.